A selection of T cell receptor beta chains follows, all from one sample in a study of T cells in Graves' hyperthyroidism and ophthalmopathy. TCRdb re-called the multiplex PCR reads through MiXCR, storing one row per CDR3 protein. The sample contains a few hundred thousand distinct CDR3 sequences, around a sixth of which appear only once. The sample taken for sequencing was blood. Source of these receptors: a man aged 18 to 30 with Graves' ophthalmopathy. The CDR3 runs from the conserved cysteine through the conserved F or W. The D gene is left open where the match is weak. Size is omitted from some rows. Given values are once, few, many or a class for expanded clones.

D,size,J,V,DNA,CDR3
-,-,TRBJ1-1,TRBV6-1,TGTGCCAGCATCTTGGCAGGGACGGATGAAGCTTTCTTT,CASILAGTDEAFF
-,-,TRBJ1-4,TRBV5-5,TGTGCCAGCAGCCCGTATGACAGTACTAATGAAAAACTGTTTTTT,CASSPYDSTNEKLFF
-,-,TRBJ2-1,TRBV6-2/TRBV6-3,TGTGCCAGCAGTTACTCTTCCAGGACCGACTACAATGAGCAGTTCTTC,CASSYSSRTDYNEQFF
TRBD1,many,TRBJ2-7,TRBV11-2,TGTGCCAGCAGCAGAACCGGGACAGGGGGAAACGAGCAGTACTTC,CASSRTGTGGNEQYF
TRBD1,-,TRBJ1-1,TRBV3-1,TGTGCCAGCAGCCAAGGGGTCGGGACAGGGGTCGCTTTCTTT,CASSQGVGTGVAFF
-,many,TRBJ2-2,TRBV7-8,TGTGCCAGCAGCTTATCGAACACCGGGGAGCTGTTTTTT,CASSLSNTGELFF
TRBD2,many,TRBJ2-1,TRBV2,TGTGCCAGCAGTGAGGTAATAGCGGGGGCCAAGCAGTTCTTC,CASSEVIAGAKQFF
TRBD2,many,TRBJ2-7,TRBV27,TGTGCCAGCAGTTCAGGGACTAGCGGGGGCACGTACTACGAGCAGTACTTC,CASSSGTSGGTYYEQYF
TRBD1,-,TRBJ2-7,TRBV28,TGTGCCAGCAGTCGCCCCGGGACAGGGTCCCGACACAGCGAAGGAGAGCAGTACTTC,CASSRPGTGSRHSEGEQYF
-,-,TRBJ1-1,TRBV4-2,TGTGCCAGCAGCCAAGATCGAGGATCAGTGATGAACACTGAAGCTTTCTTT,CASSQDRGSVMNTEAFF
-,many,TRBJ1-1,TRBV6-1,TGTGCCAGCAGTCCTAACAAGGGGAGATTCGCTGAAGCTTTCTTT,CASSPNKGRFAEAFF
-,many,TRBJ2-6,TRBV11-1,TGTGCCAGCAGCCCAAGTTCGAGCTCTGGGGCCAACGTCCTGACTTTC,CASSPSSSSGANVLTF
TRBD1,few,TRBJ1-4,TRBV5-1,TGCGCCAGCAACCGGGACAGGGGGGGTGAAAAACTGTTTTTT,CASNRDRGGEKLFF
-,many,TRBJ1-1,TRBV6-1,TGTGCCAGCACGGTACGGGACACTGAAGCTTTCTTT,CASTVRDTEAFF
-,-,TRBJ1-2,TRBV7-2,TGTGCCAGCAGCTTATCCGGGGGCGTCAGTGGCTACACCTTC,CASSLSGGVSGYTF
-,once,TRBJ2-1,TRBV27,TGTGCCAGCAGTTTTTCCCCCGATGAGCAGTTCTTC,CASSFSPDEQFF
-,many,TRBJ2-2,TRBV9,TGTGCCAGCAGCCGCCCACGGCGGGGGCCCTCGAACACCGGGGAGCTGTTTTTT,CASSRPRRGPSNTGELFF
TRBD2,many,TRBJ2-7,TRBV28,TGTGCCAGCAGTTTACATCTAGCGGGGGGGATCTCATACGAGCAGTACTTC,CASSLHLAGGISYEQYF
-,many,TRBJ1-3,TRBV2,TGTGCCAGCGGAGGGGCGGTAAACTCTGGAAACACCATATATTTT,CASGGAVNSGNTIYF
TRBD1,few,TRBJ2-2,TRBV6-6,TGTGCCAGCAGTTACCCAGCAGGACAGGAGATGAACACCGGGGAGCTGTTTTTT,CASSYPAGQEMNTGELFF
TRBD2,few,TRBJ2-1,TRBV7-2,TGTGCCAGCAGCTTGTCTAGCGGGGGGGCTTATGAGCAGTTCTTC,CASSLSSGGAYEQFF
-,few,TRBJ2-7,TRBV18,TGTGCCAGCTCCGTAGAAGGGGCCTACGAGCAGTACTTC,CASSVEGAYEQYF
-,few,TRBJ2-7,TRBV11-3,TGTGCCAGCAGCTCCGGGGGCCCTGGATACGAGCAGTACTTC,CASSSGGPGYEQYF
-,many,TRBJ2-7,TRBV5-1,TGCGCCAGCCGCAGAACCTACGAGCAGTACTTC,CASRRTYEQYF
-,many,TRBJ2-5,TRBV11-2,TGTGCCAGCAGCTCCTACGGGACACAAGAGACCCAGTACTTC,CASSSYGTQETQYF
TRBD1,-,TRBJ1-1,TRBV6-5,TGTGCCAGCAGTTACCAGACAGGGGGCGTCACTGAAGCTTTCTTT,CASSYQTGGVTEAFF
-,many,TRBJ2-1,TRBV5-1,TGCGCCAGCAGCTTGGCCTGGGGTGGGGGCAATGAGCAGTTCTTC,CASSLAWGGGNEQFF
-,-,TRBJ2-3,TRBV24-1,TGTGCCACCAGTGTTGGCGGGGCGAGCACAGATACGCAGTATTTT,CATSVGGASTDTQYF
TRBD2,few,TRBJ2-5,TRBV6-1,TGTGCCAGCAGTCCTAGCGGGGACCAAGAGACCCAGTACTTC,CASSPSGDQETQYF
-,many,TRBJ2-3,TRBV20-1,TGCAGTGCAGGGCTAAGAGTCACAGATACGCAGTATTTT,CSAGLRVTDTQYF
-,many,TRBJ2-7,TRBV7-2,TGTGCCAGCAGCTTAGTTTCGGACGGCACCTACGAGCAGTACTTC,CASSLVSDGTYEQYF
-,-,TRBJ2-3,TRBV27,TGTGCCAGCAGTCAAGTCCCGGGACTCCTAGATACGCAGTATTTT,CASSQVPGLLDTQYF
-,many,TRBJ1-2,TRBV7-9,TGTGCCAGCAGCCTAGGGACCATCGAGGGCTACACCTTC,CASSLGTIEGYTF
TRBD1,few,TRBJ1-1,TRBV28,TGTGCCAGCAGTTTAACTGGGACAGGGGGCCGGGCTTTCTTT,CASSLTGTGGRAFF
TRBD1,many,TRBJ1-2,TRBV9,TGTGCCAGCAGCGCCCTAAGCAGGGGGGACGGCTACACCTTC,CASSALSRGDGYTF
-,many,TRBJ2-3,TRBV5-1,TGCGCCAGCAGCCGGAGTACTAGCACAGATACGCAGTATTTT,CASSRSTSTDTQYF
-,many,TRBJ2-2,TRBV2,TGTGCCAGCAGTGCTAGAAGGGTCCCCGGGGAGCTGTTTTTT,CASSARRVPGELFF
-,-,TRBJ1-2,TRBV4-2,TGTGCCAGCAGCCAAGAGGCAGGGTTACTCAGCAACTATGGCTACACCTTC,CASSQEAGLLSNYGYTF
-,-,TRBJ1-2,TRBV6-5,TGTGCCAGCAGTTATTCTGATAACTATGGCTACACCTTC,CASSYSDNYGYTF
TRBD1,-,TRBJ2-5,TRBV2,TGTGCCAGCACCGAGACAGGGGGAGAGACCCAGTACTTC,CASTETGGETQYF
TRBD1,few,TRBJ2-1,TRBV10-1,TGCGCCAGCAGCGTTGACAGGGACTACAATGAGCAGTTCTTC,CASSVDRDYNEQFF
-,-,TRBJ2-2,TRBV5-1,TGCGCCAGCAACACCGGGACGGTGAACACCGGGGAGCTGTTTTTT,CASNTGTVNTGELFF
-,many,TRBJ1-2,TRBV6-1,TGTGCCAGCAGTTATTCAAGGACTCCGGTCGACTACACCTTC,CASSYSRTPVDYTF
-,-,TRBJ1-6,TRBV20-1,TGCAGTGCTAGTAAGGGACACCCCAATTCACCCCTCCACTTT,CSASKGHPNSPLHF
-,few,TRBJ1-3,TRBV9,TGTGCCAGCAGCCCTTGGACAAAGGGAAACACCATATATTTT,CASSPWTKGNTIYF
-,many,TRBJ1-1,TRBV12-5,TGTGCTAGTGGTTTGGTACTCGGGAGGGGGACCATGAACACTGAAGCTTTCTTT,CASGLVLGRGTMNTEAFF
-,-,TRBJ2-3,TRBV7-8,TGTGCCAGCAGCCTCGACACAGATGCGCAGTATTTT,CASSLDTDAQYF
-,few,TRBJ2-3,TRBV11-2,TGTGCCAGCAGTCCAGGATGGGGAGATACGCAGTATTTT,CASSPGWGDTQYF
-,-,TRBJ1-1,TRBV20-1,TGCAGTGCTAGAGCGCGGACAGTTGAAGCTTTCTTT,CSARARTVEAFF
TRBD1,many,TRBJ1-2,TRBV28,TGTGCCAGCAGTGCTCCCGCAGGGGGAAACTATGGCTACACCTTC,CASSAPAGGNYGYTF
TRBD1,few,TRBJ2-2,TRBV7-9,TGTGCCAGCAGCCCCCGGACAGGGGGGAACGGGGAGCTGTTTTTT,CASSPRTGGNGELFF
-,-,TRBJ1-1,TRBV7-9,TGTGCCAGCAGCTTAGTTGGGGGACTGAGAAACACTGAAGCTTTCTTT,CASSLVGGLRNTEAFF
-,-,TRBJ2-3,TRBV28,TGTGCCAGCAGGGCCCGGGGCCACACGGGGGCATATACGCAGTATTTT,CASRARGHTGAYTQYF
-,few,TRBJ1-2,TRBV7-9,TGTGCCAGCAGCTTAGCCACGGGGGGCTATGGCTACACCTTC,CASSLATGGYGYTF
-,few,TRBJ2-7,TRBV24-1,TGTGCCACCAGTGATATCCCAGAGACCTCCTACGAGCAGTACTTC,CATSDIPETSYEQYF